The present T cell receptor beta chain was sequenced within a study of OX40 agonist ivuxolimab in advanced cancers. On the study more broadly: Three patients had partial responses: one hepatocellular carcinoma, two cutaneous melanoma.

General study results and limits: In CD8+ T cells, expanded clones were on average more numerous than in CD4+.

Losses at the gene ends were 6 bases for V and 7 bases for J; bases not matched to a gene: 10. The CDR3 extends over 15 amino acids. Germline V gives CDR1 MNHNY, CDR2 SVGAGI (reference sequence). Repertoires were generated with immunoSEQ multiplex PCR, while TCRdb's copy carries only in-frame clones and drops some. The sample records some 58,000 clones, 90% to 95% being singletons. A remark on this clone: Its target is not known.

The starting material was CD4+ or CD8+ T cells sorted from blood, obtained in a trial of the OX40 agonist ivuxolimab. The rearrangement links TRBV6-6 to TRBJ2-1, with 9 bases matching TRBD2. This receptor was taken from an adult with an advanced solid tumor such as melanoma, head and neck, liver or kidney cancer. The DNA for the CDR3 is TGTGCCAGCAGATACCCGGGACTAGCTTCAAATGAGCAGTTCTTC. As protein: CASRYPGLASNEQFF.